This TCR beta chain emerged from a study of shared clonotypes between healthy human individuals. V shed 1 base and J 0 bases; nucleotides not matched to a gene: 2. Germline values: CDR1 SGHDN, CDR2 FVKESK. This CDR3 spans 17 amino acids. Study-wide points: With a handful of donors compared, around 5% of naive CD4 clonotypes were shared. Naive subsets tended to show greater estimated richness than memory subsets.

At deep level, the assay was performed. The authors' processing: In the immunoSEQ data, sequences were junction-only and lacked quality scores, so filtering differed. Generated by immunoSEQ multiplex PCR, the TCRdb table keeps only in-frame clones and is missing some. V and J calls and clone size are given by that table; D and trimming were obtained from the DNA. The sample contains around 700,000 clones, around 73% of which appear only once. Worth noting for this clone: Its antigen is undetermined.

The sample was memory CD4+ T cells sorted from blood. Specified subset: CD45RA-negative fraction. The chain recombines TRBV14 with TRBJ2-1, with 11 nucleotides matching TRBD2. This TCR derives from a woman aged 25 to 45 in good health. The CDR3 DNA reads TGTGCCAGCAGCCAAGGGGGACTAGCGGACTCCTACAATGAGCAGTTCTTC. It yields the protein CASSQGGLADSYNEQFF.